This T cell receptor (beta chain) is from a study of spatial heterogeneity in lung cancer. General study points: Expanded intratumoral alpha and beta TCR counts tracked tumor mutation counts.

Documented time point: sample taken at primary tumor resection. The donors were some 70 patients with non-small cell lung cancer that was early-stage and untreated. TCRdb reprocessed the 5' RACE reads via MiXCR and lists one record per CDR3 protein. The repertoire holds more than 25,000 distinct CDR3 sequences, with less than 9% as singletons. The CDR3 is made up of 16 amino acids. Germline V gene data show CDR1 as SEHNR and CDR2 as FQNEAQ (reference sequence). Trimming took 4 bases from V and 7 from J; bases not matched to a gene: 9. In its sample, this clonotype was seen a few times. What it binds is unknown.

J is TRBJ1-5 and V is TRBV7-9; 11 bases map to TRBD1. Sequenced material: lung tumor tissue, taken at surgery. The TCR was taken from a male donor with early-stage non-small cell lung cancer. CDR3 in DNA: TGTGCCAGCAGCTCCTCCCGGGACAGGGGGGACCAGCCCCAGCATTTT. This gives the protein CASSSSRDRGDQPQHF.